The source of this T cell receptor (beta chain) is a study of T cell repertoires in cytomegalovirus infection. Study overall: Recently identified HLA-C-restricted and well-studied HLA-B-restricted CMV epitopes were used. Matching HLA type and CMV infection were both indicated by public TCR beta signatures.

TCRdb reanalysed the reads using MiXCR and keeps one entry per CDR3 protein. The data hold about 740,000 distinct CDR3 sequences, with roughly 36% observed a single time. Whole-study results and caveats: Summed frequency of public TCR beta families distinguished CMV carriers with the relevant HLA. What dominated the ex vivo response were HLA-C-restricted CMV-specific TCR beta clonotypes.

This clonotype was detected many times. Its antigen is undetermined. The germline gives CDR1 SGHTA, CDR2 FQGNSA. This CDR3 has 14 amino acids. With 5 bases removed from V and 2 bases from J, the gap between germline ends came to 11 bases. The receptor was isolated from a human donor in good health (CMV status not recorded). Some clones in this sample may be carry-over from other donors' samples. V usage is TRBV7-2 and J usage is TRBJ2-3; D unclear. Here the sequenced sample was cultured PBMCs, taken from culture after CMV antigen stimulation. The CDR3 nucleotides read TGTGCCAGCAGCCCTCAGACGGCCACAGATACGCAGTATTTT. It codes for CASSPQTATDTQYF.